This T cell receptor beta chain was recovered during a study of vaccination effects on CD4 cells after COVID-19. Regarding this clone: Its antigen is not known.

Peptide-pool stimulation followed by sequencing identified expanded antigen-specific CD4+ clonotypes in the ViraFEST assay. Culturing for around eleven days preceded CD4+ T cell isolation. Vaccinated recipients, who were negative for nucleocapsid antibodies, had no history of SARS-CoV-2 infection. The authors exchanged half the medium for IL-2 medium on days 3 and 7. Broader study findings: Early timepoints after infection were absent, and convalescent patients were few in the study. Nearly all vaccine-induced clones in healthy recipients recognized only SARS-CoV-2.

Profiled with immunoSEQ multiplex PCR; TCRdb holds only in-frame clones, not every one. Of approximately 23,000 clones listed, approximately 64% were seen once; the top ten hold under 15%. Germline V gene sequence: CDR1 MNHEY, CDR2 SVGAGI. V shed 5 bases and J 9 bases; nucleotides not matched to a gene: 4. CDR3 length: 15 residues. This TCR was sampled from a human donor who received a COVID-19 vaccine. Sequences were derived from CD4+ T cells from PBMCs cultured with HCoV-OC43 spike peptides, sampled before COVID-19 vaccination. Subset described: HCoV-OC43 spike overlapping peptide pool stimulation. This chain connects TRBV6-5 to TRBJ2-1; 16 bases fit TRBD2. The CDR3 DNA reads TGTGCCAGCAGTATTGGGACTAGCGGGGGGGTTGAGCAGTTCTTC. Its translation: CASSIGTSGGVEQFF.